This is a list of T cell receptor beta chains from one sample in a study of cytomegalovirus exposure and HLA in healthy donors. Sequenced by immunoSEQ multiplex PCR; TCRdb stores in-frame clones only, minus some. Here the sample spans 100,000 to 130,000 clones, approximately 96% being singletons. Sequenced material: PBMCs. The source is a woman aged 18-29 years in good health and CMV-seronegative. The CDR3 runs from the conserved cysteine through the conserved F or W. The order of the fields is clone size, J gene, D gene, V gene, CDR3 protein, CDR3 DNA. The D gene is left open where the match is weak. Size values are once, few and many counts, or a class for expanded clones, and some rows have none.

once	TRBJ1-1	.	TRBV13	CASSPQQGRLNTEAFF	TGTGCCAGCAGCCCGCAACAGGGAAGACTTAACACTGAAGCTTTCTTT
.	TRBJ2-1	TRBD1	TRBV27	CASSPDRAVDNEQFF	TGTGCCAGCAGCCCTGACAGGGCCGTCGACAATGAGCAGTTCTTC
.	TRBJ2-7	.	TRBV5-6	CASSLHSSYEQYF	TGTGCCAGCAGCTTGCACAGCTCCTACGAGCAGTACTTC
.	TRBJ2-7	.	TRBV9	CASSVGTGYYEQYF	TGTGCCAGCAGCGTAGGCACAGGTTACTACGAGCAGTACTTC
.	TRBJ2-3	TRBD2	TRBV5-6	CAGLAGGASTDTQYF	TGTGCCGGGCTAGCGGGGGGTGCTAGCACAGATACGCAGTATTTT
.	TRBJ2-7	.	TRBV9	CASSVGHDLRNEQYF	TGTGCCAGCAGCGTAGGACACGACCTCCGAAACGAGCAGTACTTC
.	TRBJ2-5	TRBD2	TRBV29-1	CSVLTSGYQETQYF	TGCAGCGTTCTGACTAGCGGTTACCAAGAGACCCAGTACTTC
.	TRBJ1-2	TRBD1	TRBV5-8	CASSLVYGQGVYGYTF	TGTGCCAGCAGCTTGGTGTATGGACAGGGGGTCTATGGCTACACCTTC
once	TRBJ1-4	TRBD1	TRBV2	CAGERDRNEKLFF	TGTGCCGGGGAGAGGGACAGGAACGAAAAACTGTTTTTT
once	TRBJ1-1	.	TRBV6-5	CASSYFGTPNTEAFF	TGTGCCAGCAGTTACTTTGGGACACCGAACACTGAAGCTTTCTTT
.	TRBJ2-2	.	TRBV9	CASSFSVGVGNTGELFF	TGTGCCAGCAGCTTTTCCGTAGGGGTTGGAAACACCGGGGAGCTGTTTTTT
.	TRBJ2-7	.	TRBV7-9	CASSPRGGYEQYF	TGTGCCAGCAGCCCGAGGGGGGGTTACGAGCAGTACTTC
.	TRBJ2-7	.	TRBV19	CASSISLGSPWNEQYF	TGTGCCAGTAGTATCTCCCTGGGCAGCCCTTGGAACGAGCAGTACTTC
.	TRBJ1-1	TRBD1	TRBV6-1	CASSEAIDRVWPMNTEAFF	TGTGCCAGCAGTGAAGCTATTGACAGGGTCTGGCCCATGAACACTGAAGCTTTCTTT
.	TRBJ2-1	TRBD2	TRBV5-5	CASSLAGLSSYNEQFF	TGTGCCAGCAGTTTAGCGGGCCTAAGCTCCTACAATGAGCAGTTCTTC
.	TRBJ1-4	TRBD1	TRBV6-5	CASSPGGGKLFF	TGTGCCAGCAGCCCAGGGGGCGGAAAACTGTTTTTT
.	TRBJ2-7	TRBD1	TRBV19	CASLRDRHYEQYF	TGTGCCAGTCTCCGGGACAGACACTACGAGCAGTACTTC
.	TRBJ1-4	.	TRBV9	CASSVATGGRNEKLFF	TGTGCCAGCAGCGTAGCTACCGGCGGGCGTAATGAAAAACTGTTTTTT
.	TRBJ2-7	.	TRBV11-3	CASSRGAENEQYF	TGTGCCAGCAGCCGGGGGGCGGAAAACGAGCAGTACTTC
.	TRBJ1-3	.	TRBV25-1	CASRGFSGNTIYF	TGTGCCAGCAGGGGCTTCTCTGGAAACACCATATATTTT
.	TRBJ2-5	.	TRBV27	CASSPGLIIQETQYF	TGTGCCAGCAGTCCCGGACTGATAATTCAAGAGACCCAGTACTTC
.	TRBJ1-2	.	TRBV6-5	CASTNSNYGYTF	TGTGCCAGCACAAACTCTAACTATGGCTACACCTTC
once	TRBJ2-6	.	TRBV2	CASTSVSSGANVLTF	TGTGCCAGCACTAGCGTGAGCTCTGGGGCCAACGTCCTGACTTTC
.	TRBJ2-7	.	TRBV27	CASSGTPPLGYEQYF	TGTGCCAGTTCGGGGACACCCCCTCTAGGGTACGAGCAGTACTTC
.	TRBJ2-3	.	TRBV7-8	CASSPTGLSTDTQYF	TGTGCCAGCAGCCCTACGGGACTTTCAACAGATACGCAGTATTTT
once	TRBJ2-5	.	TRBV5-4	CASSHGLGLGETQYF	TGTGCCAGCAGCCATGGACTGGGCCTGGGAGAGACCCAGTACTTC
.	TRBJ1-5	TRBD1	TRBV6-1	CASIFVTGPNQPQHF	TGTGCCAGCATCTTTGTGACAGGGCCCAATCAGCCCCAGCATTTT
.	TRBJ2-1	TRBD2	TRBV7-3	CASSSLSGGHNNEQFF	TGTGCCAGCAGCTCGTTGAGCGGGGGGCACAACAATGAGCAGTTCTTC
.	TRBJ2-2	TRBD1	TRBV27	CASLPWKGANTGELFF	TGTGCCAGCCTCCCCTGGAAGGGGGCTAACACCGGGGAGCTGTTTTTT
.	TRBJ2-1	TRBD2	TRBV2	CASSEVSGGPGEQFF	TGTGCCAGCAGTGAAGTTAGCGGGGGGCCTGGTGAGCAGTTCTTC
.	TRBJ2-1	TRBD2	TRBV4-1	CASSQGGLGNEQFF	TGCGCCAGCAGCCAGGGAGGACTAGGGAATGAGCAGTTCTTC
.	TRBJ2-7	.	TRBV21-1	CASTEAGQIYEQYF	TGTGCCAGTACTGAGGCTGGTCAGATCTACGAGCAGTACTTC
.	TRBJ2-1	TRBD2	TRBV9	CASSVPREGGPRNEQFF	TGTGCCAGCAGCGTACCCCGGGAGGGGGGGCCACGGAATGAGCAGTTCTTC
.	TRBJ1-3	TRBD1	TRBV5-1	CASSPRGTSGNTIYF	TGCGCCAGCAGCCCCAGGGGGACCTCTGGAAACACCATATATTTT
.	TRBJ1-5	.	TRBV28	CASRDNNQPQHF	TGTGCCAGCAGGGACAATAATCAGCCCCAGCATTTT
.	TRBJ1-3	.	TRBV9	CASSSSSGNTIYF	TGTGCCAGCAGCTCGAGCTCTGGAAACACCATATATTTT
.	TRBJ2-6	TRBD1	TRBV28	CASKTGKVVITGANVLTF	TGTGCCAGTAAGACAGGGAAGGTGGTAATTACTGGGGCCAACGTCCTGACTTTC
.	TRBJ2-7	.	TRBV19	CASSETSVDEQYF	TGTGCCAGTAGCGAGACATCCGTTGACGAGCAGTACTTC
.	TRBJ2-3	.	TRBV4-2	CASSQGGSTDTQYF	TGTGCCAGCAGCCAAGGCGGAAGCACAGATACGCAGTATTTT
.	TRBJ1-1	TRBD1	TRBV5-1	CASSFRTTGGRGTEAFF	TGCGCCAGCAGCTTCCGAACGACAGGGGGCCGGGGAACTGAAGCTTTCTTT
.	TRBJ2-7	.	TRBV5-1	CASRPGLLYEQYF	TGCGCCAGCCGCCCAGGACTTTTATACGAGCAGTACTTC
.	TRBJ2-7	.	TRBV5-1	CASSSSGGYEQYF	TGCGCCAGCAGCTCGTCTGGCGGCTACGAGCAGTACTTC
.	TRBJ1-2	TRBD1	TRBV5-1	CASSPDRDRYGYTF	TGCGCCAGCAGCCCGGACAGGGACCGCTATGGCTACACCTTC
.	TRBJ2-1	TRBD2	TRBV5-1	CASSFWGTSGGNNEQFF	TGCGCCAGCAGCTTTTGGGGGACTAGCGGGGGGAACAATGAGCAGTTCTTC
.	TRBJ1-5	.	TRBV6-1	CASSAGGSNQPQHF	TGTGCCAGCAGTGCTGGGGGGAGCAATCAGCCCCAGCATTTT
.	TRBJ1-1	.	TRBV13	CASSSLGVNTEAFF	TGTGCCAGCAGCTCCCTAGGGGTAAACACTGAAGCTTTCTTT
.	TRBJ2-3	.	TRBV7-2	CASSLGAGSNTQYF	TGTGCCAGCAGCTTAGGAGCAGGGTCAAATACGCAGTATTTT
.	TRBJ2-2	TRBD1	TRBV18	CASSSNPQGASGELFF	TGTGCCAGCTCATCAAACCCCCAGGGGGCGTCCGGGGAGCTGTTTTTT
.	TRBJ1-2	.	TRBV6-5	CASRGGGYGYTF	TGTGCCAGCAGGGGCGGGGGCTATGGCTACACCTTC
.	TRBJ2-2	TRBD1	TRBV9	CASSVGAGGQTGELFF	TGTGCCAGCAGCGTAGGAGCAGGGGGCCAGACCGGGGAGCTGTTTTTT
once	TRBJ1-6	.	TRBV19	CASSHRRESSYNSPLHF	TGTGCCAGTAGTCATCGACGGGAGAGCTCCTATAATTCACCCCTCCACTTT